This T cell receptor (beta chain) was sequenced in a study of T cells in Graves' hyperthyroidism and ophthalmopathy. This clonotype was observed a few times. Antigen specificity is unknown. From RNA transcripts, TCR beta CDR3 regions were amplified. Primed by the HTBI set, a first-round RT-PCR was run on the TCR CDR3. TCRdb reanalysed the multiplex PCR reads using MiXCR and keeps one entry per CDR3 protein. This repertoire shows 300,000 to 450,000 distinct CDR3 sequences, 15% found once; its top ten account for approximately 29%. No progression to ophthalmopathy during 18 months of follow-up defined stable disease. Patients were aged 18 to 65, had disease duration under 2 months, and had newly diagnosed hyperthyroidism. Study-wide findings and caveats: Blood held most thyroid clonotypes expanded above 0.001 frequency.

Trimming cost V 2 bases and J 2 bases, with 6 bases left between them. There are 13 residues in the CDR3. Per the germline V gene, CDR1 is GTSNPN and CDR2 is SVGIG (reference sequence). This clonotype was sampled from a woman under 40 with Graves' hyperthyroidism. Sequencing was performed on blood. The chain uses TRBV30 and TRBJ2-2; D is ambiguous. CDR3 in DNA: TGTGCCTGGAGTCGCCGAAACACCGGGGAGCTGTTTTTT. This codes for CAWSRRNTGELFF.